This T cell receptor beta chain was documented in a study of blood T cells in healthy people across ages. Germline V gives CDR1 MNHEY, CDR2 SMNVEV (reference sequence). The CDR3 length is 16 residues. The V end was cut by 5 bases, the J end by 3 bases, with 14 bases between. The use of a sample-barcoded 5' primer and a J-beta primer mix characterized a second PCR of 7 to 11 cycles. TCRdb re-analysed the 5' RACE reads in MiXCR, keeping a single row per CDR3 protein. There are approximately 290,000 distinct CDR3 sequences in the sample; 25% to 30% occur only once, and around 30% lies in the top ten. V gene TRBV27 combines with J gene TRBJ2-6, with a weak D call TRBD1 (5 bases). The origin of this receptor is a woman aged 70 to 79 in good health. Sequenced input: blood. In DNA, the CDR3 is TGTGCCAGCAGTGCGACTGGGGCTAGTGGGGCCAACGTCCTGACTTTC. Its translation: CASSATGASGANVLTF.